Below, 2 T cell receptor beta chains from the same sample are listed, as sequenced in a study of cytomegalovirus exposure and HLA in healthy donors. TCRdb's table, derived via immunoSEQ multiplex PCR, lists solely in-frame clones and lacks some. This table holds 250,000 to 350,000 clones, 70% to 90% found once. Sequencing used PBMCs. These receptors were obtained from a woman aged 18-30 years in good health and CMV-seronegative.

This chain joins TRBV28 and TRBJ1-2; TRBD1 might be the D (5 bases). The V gene's germline CDR1 is MDHEN and CDR2 SYDVKM. The CDR3 length is 16 residues. Trimming pared 4 bases from V and 3 bases from J, leaving 18 bases between. The CDR3 DNA sequence: TGTGCCAGCAGTTATGGGCAGGGTTTCAGTGACTATGGCTACACCTTC. Encoded protein: CASSYGQGFSDYGYTF.

The genes are TRBV7-3 and TRBJ1-1; 8 nucleotides align to TRBD1. The CDR3 is made up of 15 amino acids. V shed 1 base, J shed 4 bases, and the junction held 5 bases outside the gene matches. CDR1 is SGHTA and CDR2 is FQGTGA in the germline V gene. This CDR3 reads CASSLSGQGVTEAFF. The CDR3 nucleotides read TGTGCCAGCAGCTTAAGTGGACAGGGTGTCACTGAAGCTTTCTTT.